These T cell receptor beta chains were read from a single sample in a study of T cell responses to AZD1222 COVID-19 vaccine. Repertoires were generated with immunoSEQ multiplex PCR, while TCRdb's copy carries only in-frame clones and drops some. The sample lists about 86,000 clones, about 78% occurring once. This material consisted of peripheral blood, taken on day 0 of AZD1222 vaccination. Every receptor here comes from an adult in good health. Each CDR3 is given with its conserved first and last residue.

TRBJ2-1 TRBV2 CASRGTSGSSEQFF
TRBJ2-3 TRBV3-1/TRBV3-2 CASSHSWTSGSSDTQYF
TRBJ2-1 TRBV11-2 CASSLYSGLAGGRNEQFF
TRBJ2-7 TRBV5-5 CASIRTGTGGYEQYF
TRBJ1-3 TRBV7-9 CASSQESENTIYF
TRBJ1-2 TRBV28 CASSPRQLNYGYTF
TRBJ1-1 TRBV24-1 CATSGAGHQNTEAFF
TRBJ1-3 TRBV7-7 CASSLGPSSGNTIYF
TRBJ2-1 TRBV9 CASRPTGGEVNEQFF
TRBJ1-1 TRBV12-3/TRBV12-4 CASSRRTEAFF
TRBJ1-1 TRBV29-1 CSDLGTSTGWNTEAFF
TRBJ1-2 TRBV28 CASSPLDRGLEGYTF
TRBJ1-2 TRBV6-5 CATQDRGWGYTF
TRBJ2-7 TRBV5-6 CASSWGQGDEQYF
TRBJ1-4 TRBV6-1 CASSEGRGNRKLFF
TRBJ2-7 TRBV9 CASSVVAESYEQYF
TRBJ2-1 TRBV5-1 CASSLVEYNEQFF
TRBJ2-6 TRBV7-2 CASSSGVGGANVLTF
TRBJ1-1 TRBV6-5 CASSPRAIGEAFF
TRBJ1-2 TRBV2 CASRRDTTNYGYTF
TRBJ2-7 TRBV3-1/TRBV3-2 CASSLGGSYEQYF
TRBJ1-2 TRBV7-6 CASSAGIGQLYGYTF
TRBJ2-1 TRBV3-1/TRBV3-2 CASSQRQGINEQFF
TRBJ2-2 TRBV9 CASSVGPSIPGELFF
TRBJ2-7 TRBV27 CASRRERGEQYF
TRBJ2-7 TRBV7-2 CASSLSLQGAADEQYF
TRBJ2-1 TRBV3-1/TRBV3-2 CASRGQGLINEQFF
TRBJ1-1 TRBV7-2 CASSQTQGSKAFF
TRBJ1-1 TRBV20-1 CSAPMEAEAFF
TRBJ2-3 TRBV3-1/TRBV3-2 CASSETSGGTDTQYF
TRBJ2-1 TRBV10-3 CAISDIEHGSYNEQFF
TRBJ2-3 TRBV5-4 CASSSRGHTDTQYF
TRBJ2-1 TRBV24-1 CATSDGSAGLNNEQFF
TRBJ2-1 TRBV9 CASSEKSPSSYNEQFF
TRBJ1-6 TRBV6-5 CASSYSALVNSPLHF
TRBJ2-2 TRBV5-6 CASSLVGHRDRSGELFF
TRBJ2-7 TRBV5-6 CASSLAETSEQQYF
TRBJ2-1 TRBV29-1 CSVFDRDYNEQFF
TRBJ2-7 TRBV7-2 CASSLGPPTSGGIYEQYF
TRBJ2-7 TRBV29-1 CSVEPVAGGDEQYF
TRBJ1-1 TRBV5-1 CASSDDRGGPEAFF
TRBJ2-1 TRBV27 CASTNLADNEQFF
TRBJ1-1 TRBV2 CASLGQITEAFF
TRBJ2-7 TRBV11-3 CASSLSGPTGEQYF
TRBJ2-7 TRBV6-5 CASRTGSRDEQYF
TRBJ1-1 TRBV10-2 CASSLDMNTEAFF
TRBJ1-1 TRBV6-5 CASNTNVDRNTEAFF
TRBJ2-3 TRBV12-5 CASGLIGSEDTQYF
TRBJ1-5 TRBV7-2 CASSLGTGGSNQPQHF
TRBJ1-1 TRBV14 CASSLTRDTEAFF